This entry is about one T cell receptor beta chain. Germline CDR1 SEHNR, CDR2 FQNEAQ (reference sequence). Trimming at V came to 3 bases and at J to 6 bases, leaving 10 bases not matched to a gene. The length of the CDR3 is 15 residues. The sample originates from a study of blood T cell repertoires in COVID-19. Turning to the study itself: Samples representing acute and convalescent COVID-19 were sourced from the United States, Italy and Spain. Sample material is recorded as cDNA or gDNA derived from T cells, B-cell-depleted T cells, or PBMCs.

In the study's own analysis: From reference gene primer amplification, estimates of nucleated cell counts were derived. Sequencing used immunoSEQ multiplex PCR; TCRdb keeps in-frame clones, though not all of them. V and J calls and clone size follow that table, whereas D and trimming were derived from the DNA. This table has 150,000 to 250,000 clones, 70% to 85% appearing once. Sequenced: peripheral blood. The chain links TRBV7-9 to TRBJ2-7, with 8 positions matching TRBD2. This clonotype originated in a human donor with acute or convalescent COVID-19. The donor label of this sample is uncertain. The chain's CDR3 is CASSLATGTRGEQYF. The CDR3 DNA reads TGTGCCAGCAGCTTGGCAACCGGGACTAGAGGCGAGCAGTACTTC.